The TCR beta chain under discussion was sequenced for a study of shared clonotypes between healthy human individuals. Study-level points and caveats: A generally larger estimated richness was seen in naive subsets than in memory subsets.

The method was immunoSEQ multiplex PCR; TCRdb's version includes in-frame clones alone and lacks a portion of them. The sample contains 2 million to 2.5 million clones, 93% of which appear only once. This clone appeared once. Its antigen is not known. The CDR3 is 21 residues long. The V gene end was trimmed by 0 bases and the J gene end by 1 base; junction bases not matched to a gene: 17. CDR1 is MNHEY and CDR2 is SMNVEV in the germline V gene (reference sequence). The chain is built from TRBV27 and TRBJ2-1; 8 positions match TRBD2. The sample taken for sequencing was naive CD4+ T cells from PBMCs. This sample's subset: CD45RA+ positively selected. The source is a man between 18 and 29 years old in good health. Some clones in this sample may be carry-over from other donors' samples. The CDR3 sequence: CASSLSGLGSGGRLSYNEQFF. For the CDR3, the DNA is TGTGCCAGCAGTTTATCTGGGCTTGGCTCCGGCGGGAGGCTTTCCTACAATGAGCAGTTCTTC.